Below, 7 T cell receptor beta chains from the same sample are listed, as sequenced in a study of T cell repertoires in cytomegalovirus infection. In TCRdb, the reads were re-called with MiXCR into one record per CDR3 protein. The sample contains 630,000 or so distinct CDR3 sequences, 20% to 25% of which appear only once. Sequencing was carried out using CD8+ T cells from PBMCs. The receptors come from a human donor in good health (CMV status not recorded). Some clones in this sample may be carry-over from other donors' samples.

The chain carries TRBV20-1 and TRBJ2-7; the match to TRBD2 covers 15 bases. This CDR3 has 18 amino acids. Germline V gives CDR1 DFQATT, CDR2 SNEGSKA (reference sequence). J was trimmed by 2 bases and V by 1 base; bases with no gene match: 9. CDR3 sequence: CSARGAGLAGGHAYEQYF. DNA for the CDR3: TGCAGTGCTAGAGGCGCAGGACTAGCGGGGGGGCACGCCTACGAGCAGTACTTC.

V is TRBV6-5 and J is TRBJ2-7; tentative D call: TRBD2 (5 bases). The CDR3 length is 17 residues. The germline V gene has CDR1 MNHEY and CDR2 SVGAGI. Between the trimmed V and J ends, which lost 4 bases and 0 bases, there was a span of 19 bases. The CDR3 spells CASSSTRAPLASYEQYV. CDR3 bases: TGTGCCAGCAGTTCCACTAGGGCACCTCTCGCCTCCTACGAGCAGTACGTC.

This clonotype turned up a few times. V is TRBV6-1 and J is TRBJ1-5; possible D gene TRBD1, 5 bases. The CDR3 totals 15 residues. Trimming cost V 6 bases and J 3 bases, with 15 bases left between them. Germline V lookup: CDR1 MNHNS, CDR2 SASEGT. The CDR3 loop is CASSPGLWDNQPQHF. CDR3 nucleotides: TGTGCCAGCAGCCCGGGACTCTGGGACAATCAGCCCCAGCATTTT.

This clonotype was seen a few times. V gene TRBV6-2 or TRBV6-3 combines with J gene TRBJ2-7; TRBD2 aligns across 11 bases. CDR1 MNHEY and CDR2 SVGEGT come from the germline V gene. V shed 1 base and J 5 bases; nucleotides not matched to a gene: 4. This CDR3 is 15 amino acids long. Written as DNA, the CDR3 is TGTGCCAGCAGTTACTTAGCGGGGGGGAAAGACGAGCAGTACGTC. Translating it yields CASSYLAGGKDEQYV.

The gene calls are TRBV6-2 or TRBV6-3 and TRBJ2-2, with 7 bases that match TRBD1. J gave up 5 bases and V 5 bases, and 8 bases lay outside the gene matches. Germline CDR1 MNHEY, CDR2 SVGEGT. This CDR3 region has 15 residues. This chain's CDR3 is CASSTPGQRTGELFF. CDR3 nucleotide sequence: TGTGCCAGCAGTACCCCGGGACAGAGGACCGGGGAGCTGTTTTTT.

The rearrangement uses TRBV7-6 and TRBJ2-7, with D possibly matching TRBD1 (6 bases). Per the germline V gene, CDR1 is SGHVS and CDR2 is FNYEAQ. V was shortened by 5 bases and J by 3 bases, with 8 bases between the two germline ends. This CDR3 contains 12 residues. The DNA of the CDR3 is TGTGCCAGCAGCAACAGGGTCTACGAGCAGTACTTC. Its protein product is CASSNRVYEQYF.

This chain links TRBV6-6 with TRBJ2-1; TRBD2 matches at 13 bases. V shed 2 bases, J shed 6 bases, and the junction held 1 base outside the gene matches. Germline-derived CDR1 and CDR2 are MNHNY and SVGAGI (reference sequence). The CDR3 has 15 amino acids. CDR3 in DNA: TGTGCCAGCAGTTACACTAGCGGGGGGGTCAATGAGCAGTTCTTC. Amino acid sequence: CASSYTSGGVNEQFF.